This T cell receptor beta chain was found in a study of blood T cells in healthy people across ages. A sample-barcoded 5' primer and a J-beta primer mix were used in a second PCR of about 7 to 12 cycles. MiXCR, run by TCRdb on the 5' RACE reads, gives a single entry per CDR3 protein. The table records 800,000 to 950,000 distinct CDR3 sequences, about 37% of them present only once. A remark on this clonotype: A junction end diverges from the germline sequence, so it may reflect a read error.

CDR1 and CDR2 from the germline V gene are MNHNY and SVGAGI (reference sequence). The CDR3 runs 16 residues. The sequenced material came from blood. The rearrangement links TRBV6-6 to TRBJ2-1; D possibly uses TRBD1 or TRBD2 (7 bases each). The TCR originated in a man aged 18 to 30 in good health. CDR3 loop: CASSETRTGDYNEQFF. CDR3 sequence (DNA): TGTGCCAGCAGCGAAACCCGAACAGGGGACTACAATGAACAGTTCTTC.